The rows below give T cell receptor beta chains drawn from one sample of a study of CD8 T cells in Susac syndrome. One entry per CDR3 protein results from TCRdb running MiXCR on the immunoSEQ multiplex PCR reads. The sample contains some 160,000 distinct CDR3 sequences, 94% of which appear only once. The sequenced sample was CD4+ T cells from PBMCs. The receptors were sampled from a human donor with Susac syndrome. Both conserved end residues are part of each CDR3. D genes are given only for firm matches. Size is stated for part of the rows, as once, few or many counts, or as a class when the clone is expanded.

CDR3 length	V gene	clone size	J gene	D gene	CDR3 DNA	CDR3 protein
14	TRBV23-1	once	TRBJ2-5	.	TGCGCCAGCAGTCAATCGTCAGGGCAAGAGACCCAGTACTTC	CASSQSSGQETQYF
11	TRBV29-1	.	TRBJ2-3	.	TGCAGCGTTGAGGGCTCAGATACGCAGTATTTT	CSVEGSDTQYF
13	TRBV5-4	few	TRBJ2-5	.	TGTGCCAGCAGCCGGGACCGACAAGAGACCCAGTACTTC	CASSRDRQETQYF
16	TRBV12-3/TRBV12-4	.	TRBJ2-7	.	TGTGCCAGCAGTGATCTCACGCGGGGCATTCCCTACGAGCAGTACTTC	CASSDLTRGIPYEQYF
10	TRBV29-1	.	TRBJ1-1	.	TGCAGCGGGGGGGGTTCCCAAGCTTTCTTT	CSGGGSQAFF
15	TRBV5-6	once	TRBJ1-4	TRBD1	TGTGCCAGCAGCGGGACAGGGAGGGAAGATGAAAAACTGTTTTTT	CASSGTGREDEKLFF
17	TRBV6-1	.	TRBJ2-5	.	TGTGCCAGCAGTGGGCCGGTAAACAGGGTTGGCACAGAGACCCAGTACTTC	CASSGPVNRVGTETQYF
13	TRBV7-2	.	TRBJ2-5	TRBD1	TGTGCCAGCAGCTACAGGGGTCAAGAGACCCAGTACTTC	CASSYRGQETQYF
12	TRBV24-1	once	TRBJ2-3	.	TGTGCCACCAGTGATATAGCGGATACGCAGTATTTT	CATSDIADTQYF
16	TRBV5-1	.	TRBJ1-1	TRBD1	TGCGCCAGCAGCAACCGGGACAGGGTCATGAACACTGAAGCTTTCTTT	CASSNRDRVMNTEAFF
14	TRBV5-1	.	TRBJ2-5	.	TGCGCCAGCAGCCCTGGGTGGGGCCAAGAGACCCAGTACTTC	CASSPGWGQETQYF
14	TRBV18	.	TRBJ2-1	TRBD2	TGTGCCAGCTCTCTAGCGGGGGCCCCCAATGAGCAGTTCTTC	CASSLAGAPNEQFF